These 23 T cell receptor beta chains were all obtained from the same sample, sequenced in a study of blood T cell repertoires in COVID-19. Repertoires were generated with immunoSEQ multiplex PCR, while TCRdb's copy carries only in-frame clones and drops some. This table has under 500,000 clones, 75% to 90% appearing once. Sequencing was carried out using peripheral blood. These receptors all come from a woman aged 25 to 39 with acute or convalescent COVID-19.

The J gene is TRBJ2-6, the V gene TRBV28; D is ambiguous. The V end lost 3 bases, the J end lost 2 bases, and 11 bases lay between the germline ends. Germline lookup yields CDR1 MDHEN and CDR2 SYDVKM. This CDR3 has 16 residues. In DNA, the CDR3 is TGTGCCAGCAGTTTCGAGGTGCGCACTGGGGCCAACGTCCTGACTTTC. This sequence encodes CASSFEVRTGANVLTF.

The V and J genes are TRBV5-1 and TRBJ2-5; D remains ambiguous. V gave up 0 bases and J gave up 5 bases, with 14 bases separating them. CDR1 and CDR2 from the germline V gene are SGHRS and YFSETQ. This CDR3 is 15 amino acids long. The CDR3 region has the DNA TGCGCCAGCAGCTTGGGGGCCTCGGATAGGGAGACCCAGTACTTC. Protein sequence: CASSLGASDRETQYF.

The rearrangement links TRBV2 to TRBJ2-3; D unclear. Trimming stripped 7 bases from V and 0 bases from J, with 11 bases between. In germline, CDR1 is SNHLY, CDR2 FYNNEI. This CDR3 is 14 amino acids long. CDR3 sequence reads: CASMRRFSTDTQYF. CDR3 coding DNA: TGTGCCAGCATGAGGAGATTTAGCACAGATACGCAGTATTTT. The full variable domain, completed using reference TRBV2 and TRBJ2-3, is EPEVTQTPSHQVTQMGQEVILRCVPISNHLYFYWYRQILGQKVEFLVSFYNNEISEKSEIFDDQFSVERPDGSNFTLKIRSTKLEDSAMYFCASMRRFSTDTQYFGPGTRLTVL.

This clone has only a few counts. This rearrangement joins TRBV30 to TRBJ1-2; D might be TRBD1 (6 bases). This CDR3 is built from 13 residues. Trimming took off 0 bases at V and 6 bases at J, with 11 bases between the two ends. CDR1 is GTSNPN, CDR2 SVGIG, per germline (reference sequence). CDR3 sequence reads: CAWSVSRGNGYTF. The CDR3 DNA is TGTGCCTGGAGTGTTAGCAGGGGAAATGGCTACACCTTC.

This clone has more than one count but fewer than ten. The chain uses TRBV5-4 and TRBJ2-3, with D perhaps matching TRBD2 (5 bases). V was cut by 4 bases and J by 1 base, with 10 bases left in between. Germline assignment: CDR1 SGHNT and CDR2 YYREEE (reference sequence). The CDR3 length is 14 residues. The CDR3 spells CASSPRRGTDTQYF. DNA for the CDR3: TGTGCCAGCAGCCCCCGGCGGGGCACAGATACGCAGTATTTT.

The chain employs TRBV6-5 and TRBJ2-2, with 8 positions matching TRBD1. The CDR3 is made up of 16 amino acids. Germline-derived CDR1 and CDR2 are MNHEY and SVGAGI. V lost 2 bases, J lost 7 bases, and 9 bases stayed unmatched. CDR3 nucleotides: TGTGCCAGCAGTTACAGTCCCCAGGGGGCGGGCGGGGAGCTGTTTTTT. It translates to CASSYSPQGAGGELFF.

Points on this clone: Distinct nucleotide sequences in the sample also encode this CDR3. The CDR3 DNA reads TGCGCCAGCAGCTTGGGGGCGGGGGAGCAGTACTTC. It codes for CASSLGAGEQYF. V and J are TRBV5-1 and TRBJ2-7; TRBD2 is a possible D gene (6 bases). This CDR3 contains 12 residues. V lost 0 bases to trimming and J lost 7 bases, with 8 bases between them. The germline gives CDR1 SGHRS, CDR2 YFSETQ.

This clone was found once. This chain links TRBV24-1 with TRBJ2-3, with 7 bases matching TRBD2. The germline V gene encodes CDR1 KGHDR and CDR2 SFDVKD. This CDR3 has 16 amino acids. After removal of 3 bases from V and 3 bases from J, the junction contained 8 bases not matched to a gene. In DNA form, the CDR3 reads TGTGCCACCAGTGATGCCACTACGGGAGGAACAGATACGCAGTATTTT. This codes for CATSDATTGGTDTQYF.

The CDR3 reads CASSPGDRGRGEQYF. Here the CDR3 DNA reads TGTGCCAGCAGCCCGGGGGACAGGGGAAGAGGCGAGCAGTACTTC. V and J are TRBV7-9 and TRBJ2-7, with 10 nucleotides matching TRBD1. Germline V gene lookup returns CDR1 SEHNR and CDR2 FQNEAQ (reference sequence). The CDR3 length is 15 residues. The junction had 10 bases not matched to a gene; V was cut back by 5 bases and J by 6 bases.

The V and J genes are TRBV27 and TRBJ1-1, with D possibly being TRBD1 (6 bases). Trimming cost V 6 bases and J 4 bases, with 12 bases left between them. Germline assignment: CDR1 MNHEY and CDR2 SMNVEV (reference sequence). This CDR3 has 13 residues. CDR3 in DNA: TGTGCCAGCAGCGTAAACAGGGTCACTGAAGCTTTCTTT. This codes for CASSVNRVTEAFF.

V usage is TRBV24-1 and J usage is TRBJ2-3, with D possibly matching TRBD2 (7 bases). From germline, CDR1 is KGHDR and CDR2 SFDVKD. V was clipped by 3 bases and J by 2 bases, with 11 bases between them. This CDR3 has 15 residues. CDR3 in amino acids: CATSDEAGATDTQYF. The CDR3 bases are TGTGCCACCAGTGATGAGGCGGGGGCCACAGATACGCAGTATTTT.

The chain recombines TRBV11-2 with TRBJ2-7, with 13 bases that match TRBD2. This CDR3 spans 18 amino acids. The junction had 9 bases not matched to a gene; V was cut back by 2 bases and J by 2 bases. CDR1 and CDR2 (germline): SGHAT, FQNNGV. CDR3 nucleotides: TGTGCCAGCAGCTTAAGGAGACTAGCGGGGGGCCCCACCTACGAGCAGTACTTC. Amino acid sequence: CASSLRRLAGGPTYEQYF.

This chain uses TRBV3-1 (or the pseudogene TRBV3-2) with TRBJ2-5, with 12 bases that match TRBD2. The germline gives CDR1 LGHDT, CDR2 YNNKEL (reference sequence). This CDR3 is built from 16 residues. Germline trimming cut 7 bases from V and 0 bases from J; bases unmatched to any gene: 6. The CDR3 DNA reads as TGTGCCAGCAAAAGACTAGCGGGGGCCAACCAAGAGACCCAGTACTTC. This codes for CASKRLAGANQETQYF.

This clone came up a few times. The genes are TRBV7-9 and TRBJ2-5; perhaps TRBD1 as D (6 bases). CDR3 size: 15 residues. From germline, CDR1 is SEHNR and CDR2 FQNEAQ (reference sequence). With 7 bases removed from V and 5 bases from J, the gap between germline ends came to 20 bases. This CDR3 is CASNRGRGKRETQYF. DNA for the CDR3: TGTGCCAGCAACCGAGGCAGGGGAAAACGGGAGACCCAGTACTTC.

The genes are TRBV2 and TRBJ2-2, with D hard to call. Germline CDR1 reads SNHLY; CDR2 reads FYNNEI. V gave up 4 bases and J gave up 2 bases, with 14 bases separating them. The CDR3 contains 16 residues. CDR3 residues: CASSGEMVANTGELFF. The CDR3 bases are TGTGCCAGCAGTGGCGAAATGGTTGCCAACACCGGGGAGCTGTTTTTT.

CDR3 protein: CASSGAQGYVGELFF. CDR3 in DNA: TGTGCCAGCAGTGGGGCACAGGGGTACGTCGGGGAGCTGTTTTTT. The chain recombines TRBV2 with TRBJ2-2; 7 positions match TRBD1. The V and J ends lost 4 bases and 7 bases, in that order; junction bases with no gene match: 9. This CDR3 has 15 amino acids. Germline V gene lookup returns CDR1 SNHLY and CDR2 FYNNEI.

This clone was recorded only once. The chain links TRBV28 to TRBJ2-1, with 12 bases matching TRBD2. V shed 3 bases and J 9 bases; nucleotides not matched to a gene: 9. There are 16 residues in the CDR3. Per the germline V gene, CDR1 is MDHEN and CDR2 is SYDVKM. CDR3 in DNA: TGTGCCAGCAGTTTTTCTAGCGGGGGGGCTATTGGTGAGCAGTTCTTC. Translated, it gives CASSFSSGGAIGEQFF.

The gene calls are TRBV18 and TRBJ1-5; 12 positions match TRBD1. This CDR3 is 15 amino acids long. Germline V gene lookup returns CDR1 KGHSH and CDR2 LQKENI. V lost 4 bases to trimming and J lost 6 bases; unmatched junction nucleotides: 4. The CDR3 DNA is TGTGCCAGCTCACAAGGGACAGGGGGCGGTCAGCCCCAGCATTTT. This sequence encodes CASSQGTGGGQPQHF. Full variable domain (missing parts from reference TRBV18 and TRBJ1-5): NAGVMQNPRHLVRRRGQEARLRCSPMKGHSHVYWYRQLPEEGLKFMVYLQKENIIDESGMPKERFSAEFPKEGPSILRIQQVVRGDSAAYFCASSQGTGGGQPQHFGDGTRLSIL.

V gene TRBV29-1 combines with J gene TRBJ1-1, with TRBD1 matching over 9 bases. V lost 8 bases and J lost 2; bases outside the gene matches: 12. Germline V gene sequence: CDR1 SQVTM, CDR2 ANQGSEA. This CDR3 is 15 amino acids long. CDR3 amino acids: CSPPGQGRTNTEAFF. Written as DNA, the CDR3 is TGCAGCCCACCGGGACAGGGCCGAACTAACACTGAAGCTTTCTTT.

This clone came up a few times. V usage is TRBV6-5 and J usage is TRBJ1-6; a weak D match, TRBD1 (6 bases). The CDR3 contains 16 residues. The V gene's germline CDR1 is MNHEY and CDR2 SVGAGI. Trimming pared 3 bases from V and 4 bases from J, leaving 13 bases between. CDR3 DNA sequence: TGTGCCAGCAGTTATGACGGACAGTTATATAATTCACCCCTCCACTTT. Its translation: CASSYDGQLYNSPLHF.

This chain links TRBV6-1 with TRBJ2-5, with 7 bases lining up with TRBD2. Trimming removed 3 bases from V and 0 bases from J; junction bases left unmatched: 1. The germline CDR1 and CDR2 sequences are MNHNS and SASEGT. The CDR3 is 14 amino acids. In DNA form, the CDR3 reads TGTGCCAGCAGTGACGCGGGGGACCAAGAGACCCAGTACTTC. It yields the protein CASSDAGDQETQYF.

V gene TRBV3-1 (or the pseudogene TRBV3-2) combines with J gene TRBJ2-5; D remains unclear. The CDR3 is 15 residues long. V was trimmed by 0 bases and J by 2 bases, leaving 10 bases between them. The germline V gene has CDR1 LGHDT and CDR2 YNNKEL (reference sequence). In DNA, the CDR3 is TGTGCCAGCAGCCAAGAGGGCAGGCTACAAGAGACCCAGTACTTC. Protein sequence: CASSQEGRLQETQYF.

Regarding this clone: The junction does not match germline at one end; this may be a read error. CDR3 residues: CASSPSQVPGHLF. CDR3 bases: TGTGCCAGCAGCCCGAGTCAGGTCCCGGGACACCTCTTC. This sequence joins TRBV7-2 and TRBJ2-1; D is perhaps TRBD1 (6 bases). Germline-derived CDR1 and CDR2 are SGHTA and FQGNSA. The CDR3 has 13 amino acids.